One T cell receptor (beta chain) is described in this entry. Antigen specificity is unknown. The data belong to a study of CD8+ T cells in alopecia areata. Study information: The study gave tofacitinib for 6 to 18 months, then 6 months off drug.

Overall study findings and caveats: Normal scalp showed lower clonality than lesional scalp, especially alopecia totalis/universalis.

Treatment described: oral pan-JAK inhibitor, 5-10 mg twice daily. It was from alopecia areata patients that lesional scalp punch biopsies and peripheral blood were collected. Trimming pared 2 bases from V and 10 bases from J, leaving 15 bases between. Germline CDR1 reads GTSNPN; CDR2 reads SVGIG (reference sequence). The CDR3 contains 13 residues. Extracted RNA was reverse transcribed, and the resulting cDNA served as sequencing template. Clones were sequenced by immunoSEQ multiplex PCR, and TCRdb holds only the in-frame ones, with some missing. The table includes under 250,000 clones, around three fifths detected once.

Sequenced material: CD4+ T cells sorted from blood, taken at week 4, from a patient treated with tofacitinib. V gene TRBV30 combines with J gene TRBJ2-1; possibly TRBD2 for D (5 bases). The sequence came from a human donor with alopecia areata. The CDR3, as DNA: TGTGCCTGGAGTCTCTTTATACCGGGAGAGCAGTTCTTC. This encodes CAWSLFIPGEQFF.